This record concerns one T cell receptor (beta chain) sequence. Random hexamers were used to reverse transcribe the RNA input (about 0.45 to 1 ug). Across 54 Vbeta and 13 Jbeta, immunoSEQ multiplex PCR amplified TCR beta CDR3. TCRdb analysed the immunoSEQ multiplex PCR reads with MiXCR anew, one entry per CDR3 protein. The table records 150,000 to 200,000 distinct CDR3 sequences, 92% of them present only once. This record comes from a study of CD8 T cells in Susac syndrome. CDR3 size: 14 residues. V dropped 1 base and J dropped 6 bases, with 13 bases sitting between them. Germline assignment: CDR1 SGHTA and CDR2 FQGNSA.

The TCR originated in a human donor in good health. Sequencing was done on a sample of CD4+ T cells from PBMCs. This sequence joins TRBV7-2 and TRBJ2-7; a possible D gene is TRBD2 (6 bases). Written as DNA, the CDR3 is TGTGCCAGCAGCTTAGTCCCCCACGGGGGCGAGCAGTACTTC. This gives the protein CASSLVPHGGEQYF. Full variable domain (missing parts from reference TRBV7-2 and TRBJ2-7): GAGVSQSPSNKVTEKGKDVELRCDPISGHTALYWYRQSLGQGLEFLIYFQGNSAPDKSGLPSDRFSAERTGGSVSTLTIQRTQQEDSAVYLCASSLVPHGGEQYFGPGTRLTVT.